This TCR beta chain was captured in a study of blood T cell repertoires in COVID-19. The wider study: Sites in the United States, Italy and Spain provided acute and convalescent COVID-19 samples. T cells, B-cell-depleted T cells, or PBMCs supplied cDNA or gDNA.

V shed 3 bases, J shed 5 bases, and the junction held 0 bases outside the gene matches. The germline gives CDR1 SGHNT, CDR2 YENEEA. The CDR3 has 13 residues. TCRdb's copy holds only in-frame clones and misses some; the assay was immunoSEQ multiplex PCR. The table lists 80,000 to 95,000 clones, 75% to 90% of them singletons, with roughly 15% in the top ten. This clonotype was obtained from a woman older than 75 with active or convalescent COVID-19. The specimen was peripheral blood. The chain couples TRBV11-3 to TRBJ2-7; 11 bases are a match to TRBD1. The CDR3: CASSLDRGHEQYF. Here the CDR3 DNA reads TGTGCCAGCAGCTTGGACAGGGGGCACGAGCAGTACTTC. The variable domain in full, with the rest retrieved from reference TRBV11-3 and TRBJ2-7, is EAGVVQSPRYKIIEKKQPVAFWCNPISGHNTLYWYLQNLGQGPELLIRYENEEAVDDSQLPKDRFSAERLKGVDSTLKIQPAELGDSAVYLCASSLDRGHEQYFGPGTRLTVT.